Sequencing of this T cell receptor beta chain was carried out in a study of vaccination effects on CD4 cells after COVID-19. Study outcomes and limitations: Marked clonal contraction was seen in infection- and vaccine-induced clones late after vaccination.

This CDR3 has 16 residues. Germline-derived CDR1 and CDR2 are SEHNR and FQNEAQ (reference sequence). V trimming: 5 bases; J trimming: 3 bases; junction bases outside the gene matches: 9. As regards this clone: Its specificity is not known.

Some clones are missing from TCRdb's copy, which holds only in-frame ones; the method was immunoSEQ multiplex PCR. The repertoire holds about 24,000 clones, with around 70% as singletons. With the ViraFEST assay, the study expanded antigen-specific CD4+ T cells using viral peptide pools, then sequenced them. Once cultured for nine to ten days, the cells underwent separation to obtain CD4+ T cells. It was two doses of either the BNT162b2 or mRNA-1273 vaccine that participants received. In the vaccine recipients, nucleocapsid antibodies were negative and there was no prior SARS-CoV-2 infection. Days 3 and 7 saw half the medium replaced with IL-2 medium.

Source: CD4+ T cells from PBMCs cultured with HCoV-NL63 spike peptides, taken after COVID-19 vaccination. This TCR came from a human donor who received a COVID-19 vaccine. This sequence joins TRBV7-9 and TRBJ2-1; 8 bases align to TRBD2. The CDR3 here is CASSAVGGAFYNEQFF. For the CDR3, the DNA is TGTGCCAGCAGCGCGGTCGGGGGGGCCTTCTACAATGAGCAGTTCTTC.